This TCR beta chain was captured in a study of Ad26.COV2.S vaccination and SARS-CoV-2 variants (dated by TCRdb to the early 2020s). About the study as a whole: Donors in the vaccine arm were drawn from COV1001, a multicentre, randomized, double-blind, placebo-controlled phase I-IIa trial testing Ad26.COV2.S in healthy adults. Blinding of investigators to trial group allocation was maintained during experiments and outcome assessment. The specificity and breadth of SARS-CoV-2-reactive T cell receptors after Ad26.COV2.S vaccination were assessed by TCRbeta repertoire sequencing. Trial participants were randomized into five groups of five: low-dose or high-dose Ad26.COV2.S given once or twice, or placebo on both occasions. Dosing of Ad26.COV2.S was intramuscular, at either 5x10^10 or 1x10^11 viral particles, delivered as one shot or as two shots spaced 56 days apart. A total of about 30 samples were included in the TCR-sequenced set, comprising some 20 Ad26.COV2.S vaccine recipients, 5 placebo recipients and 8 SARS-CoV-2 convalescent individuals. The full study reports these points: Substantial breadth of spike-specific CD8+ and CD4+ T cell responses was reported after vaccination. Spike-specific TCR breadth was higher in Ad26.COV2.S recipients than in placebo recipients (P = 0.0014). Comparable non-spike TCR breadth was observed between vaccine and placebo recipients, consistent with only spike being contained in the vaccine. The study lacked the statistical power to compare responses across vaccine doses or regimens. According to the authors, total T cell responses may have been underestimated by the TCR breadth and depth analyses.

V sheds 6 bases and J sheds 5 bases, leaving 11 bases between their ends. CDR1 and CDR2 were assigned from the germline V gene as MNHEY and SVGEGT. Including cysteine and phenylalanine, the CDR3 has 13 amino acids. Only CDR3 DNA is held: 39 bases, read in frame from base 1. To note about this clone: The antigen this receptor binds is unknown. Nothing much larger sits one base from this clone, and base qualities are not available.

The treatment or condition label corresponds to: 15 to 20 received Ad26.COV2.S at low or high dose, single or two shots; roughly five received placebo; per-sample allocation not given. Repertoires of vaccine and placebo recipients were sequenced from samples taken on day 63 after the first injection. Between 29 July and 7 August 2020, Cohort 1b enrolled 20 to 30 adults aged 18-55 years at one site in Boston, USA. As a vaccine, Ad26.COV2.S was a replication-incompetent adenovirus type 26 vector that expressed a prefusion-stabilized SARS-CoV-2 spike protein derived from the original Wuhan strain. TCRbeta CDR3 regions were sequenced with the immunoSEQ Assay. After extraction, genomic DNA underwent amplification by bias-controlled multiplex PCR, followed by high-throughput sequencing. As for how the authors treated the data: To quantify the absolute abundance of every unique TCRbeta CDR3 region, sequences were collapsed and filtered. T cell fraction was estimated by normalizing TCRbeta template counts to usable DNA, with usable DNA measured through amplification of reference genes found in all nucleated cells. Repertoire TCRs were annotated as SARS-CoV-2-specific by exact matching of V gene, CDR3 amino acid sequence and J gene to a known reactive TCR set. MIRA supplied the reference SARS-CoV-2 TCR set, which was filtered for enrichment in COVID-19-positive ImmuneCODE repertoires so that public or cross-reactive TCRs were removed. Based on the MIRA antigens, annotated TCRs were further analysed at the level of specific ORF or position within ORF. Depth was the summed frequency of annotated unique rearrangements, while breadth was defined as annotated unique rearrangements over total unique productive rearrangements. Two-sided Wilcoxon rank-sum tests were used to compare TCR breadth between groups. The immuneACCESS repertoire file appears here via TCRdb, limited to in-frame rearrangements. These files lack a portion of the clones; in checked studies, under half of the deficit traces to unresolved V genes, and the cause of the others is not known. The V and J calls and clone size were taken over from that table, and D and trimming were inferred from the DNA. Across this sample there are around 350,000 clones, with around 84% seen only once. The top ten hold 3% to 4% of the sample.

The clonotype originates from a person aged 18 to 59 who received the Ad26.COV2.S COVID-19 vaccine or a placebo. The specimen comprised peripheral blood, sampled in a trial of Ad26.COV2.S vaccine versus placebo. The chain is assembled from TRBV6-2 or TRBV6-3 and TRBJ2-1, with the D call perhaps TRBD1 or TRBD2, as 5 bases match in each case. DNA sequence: TGTGCCAGCAGCACGGGGACGCACAATGAGCAGTTCTTC. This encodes CASSTGTHNEQFF.